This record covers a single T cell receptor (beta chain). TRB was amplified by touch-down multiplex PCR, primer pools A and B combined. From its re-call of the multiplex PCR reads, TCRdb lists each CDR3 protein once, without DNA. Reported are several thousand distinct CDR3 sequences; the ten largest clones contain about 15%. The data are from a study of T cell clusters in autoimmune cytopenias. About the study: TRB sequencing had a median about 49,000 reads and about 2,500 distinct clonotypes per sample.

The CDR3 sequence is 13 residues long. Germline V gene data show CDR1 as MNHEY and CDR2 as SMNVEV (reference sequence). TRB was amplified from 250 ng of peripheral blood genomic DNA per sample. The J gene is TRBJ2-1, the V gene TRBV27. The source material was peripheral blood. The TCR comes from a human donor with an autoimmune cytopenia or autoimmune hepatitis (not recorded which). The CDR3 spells CASSLKPYNEQFF.